A single sample gave rise to the 17 T cell receptor beta chains below, sequenced in a study of blood T cells in healthy people across ages. Using a J-beta primer mix together with a sample-barcoded 5' primer, a second PCR was run for roughly 6 to 11 cycles. MiXCR, applied by TCRdb to the 5' RACE reads, yields one record per CDR3 protein. The table lists 1.5 million to 2 million distinct CDR3 sequences, around 36% of them singletons, with 10% to 12% in the top ten. Source material: blood. These receptors were obtained from a young woman in good health.

V and J are TRBV6-1 and TRBJ1-2, with D maybe TRBD1 (5 bases). Germline CDR1 is MNHNS and CDR2 is SASEGT. The germline V and J ends were trimmed by 6 bases and 12 bases, with 20 bases remaining between them. The CDR3 runs to 13 residues. CDR3 residues: CASRRETPWGHTF. In nucleotides, the CDR3 is TGTGCCAGCAGACGGGAAACCCCCTGGGGCCACACCTTC.

This clonotype appeared a few times. V and J are TRBV7-8 and TRBJ2-7, with D unclear. Per germline, CDR1 SGHVS and CDR2 FQNEAQ. Trimming removed 1 base from V and 9 bases from J, with 13 bases in between. This CDR3 has 13 residues. CDR3 residues: CASSLVSHLGQYF. In DNA, the CDR3 is TGTGCCAGCAGCTTAGTTAGCCATCTGGGGCAGTACTTC. The variable domain in full, completed from reference TRBV7-8 and TRBJ2-7, reads GAGVSQSPRYKVAKRGQDVALRCDPISGHVSLFWYQQALGQGPEFLTYFQNEAQLDKSGLPSDRFFAERPEGSVSTLKIQRTQQEDSAVYLCASSLVSHLGQYFGPGTRLTVT.

As to this clonotype: The germline gene is not matched at one end of the junction; a read error may be the cause. The CDR3 here is CTSSRGLSEAFF. For the CDR3, the DNA is TGTACCAGCAGTAGGGGCCTCTCTGAAGCTTTCTTT. The chain is built from TRBV6-2 or TRBV6-3 and TRBJ1-1, with a tentative D call TRBD1 (5 bases). This CDR3 region has 12 residues. Germline CDR1 and CDR2: MNHEY and SVGEGT.

J is TRBJ1-1 and V is TRBV11-2, with D possibly TRBD1 on 5 matching bases. The germline V and J ends were trimmed by 7 bases and 3 bases, with 9 bases remaining between them. The CDR3 has 12 residues. Per germline, CDR1 SGHAT and CDR2 FQNNGV. The CDR3 region is CASKGPYTEAFF. CDR3 DNA sequence: TGTGCCAGCAAGGGGCCTTACACTGAAGCTTTCTTT.

V usage is TRBV29-1 and J usage is TRBJ1-2; D not certain. This CDR3 is built from 12 residues. The V and J ends lost 8 bases and 3 bases respectively, with 13 bases between them. Germline V lookup: CDR1 SQVTM, CDR2 ANQGSEA. The CDR3 coding sequence is TGCAGCTTCCGGACGTTTGACTATGGCTACACCTTC. It translates to CSFRTFDYGYTF.

V is TRBV5-1 and J is TRBJ2-3; weak D call: TRBD1 (5 bases). Trimming removed 5 bases at V and 6 bases at J, with 22 bases between. The CDR3 is 16 amino acids. Germline V gives CDR1 SGHRS, CDR2 YFSETQ. CDR3 protein: CASSPGHSVSGDTQYF. The CDR3 region has the DNA TGCGCCAGCAGTCCTGGACATTCTGTTTCGGGTGATACGCAGTATTTT.

This clonotype was seen only a few times. The chain uses TRBV12-3 or TRBV12-4 and TRBJ1-2, with D unresolved. Trimming stripped 1 base from V and 7 bases from J, with 10 bases between. This CDR3 is built from 13 residues. In DNA, the CDR3 is TGTGCCAGCAGTTTAGGGAAGGGCTTTGGCTACACCTTC. Protein product: CASSLGKGFGYTF.

The chain employs TRBV5-1 and TRBJ2-7; no clear D. The V gene's germline CDR1 is SGHRS and CDR2 YFSETQ. The germline V and J ends were trimmed by 0 bases and 2 bases, with 9 bases remaining between them. The CDR3 has 14 residues. The chain's CDR3 is CASSLGSSAYEQYF. The CDR3 nucleotides read TGCGCCAGCAGCTTGGGCAGCTCAGCCTACGAGCAGTACTTC.

This clonotype turned up a few times. This rearrangement joins TRBV9 to TRBJ2-5; D possibly corresponds to TRBD2 (5 bases). This CDR3 region has 14 residues. The germline CDR1 and CDR2 sequences are SGDLS and YYNGEE. With 0 bases removed from V and 5 bases from J, the gap between germline ends came to 11 bases. In DNA, the CDR3 is TGTGCCAGCAGCGTAGATGAGGGCCTGGAGACCCAGTACTTC. It codes for CASSVDEGLETQYF.

This chain joins TRBV3-1 and TRBJ1-2; D is perhaps TRBD1 (5 bases). Between the trimmed V and J ends, which lost 4 bases and 7 bases, there was a span of 25 bases. The germline CDR1 and CDR2 sequences are LGHDT and YNNKEL (reference sequence). The CDR3 has 17 residues. CDR3 loop: CASSLSGARRSSSGYTF. CDR3 bases: TGTGCCAGCAGCCTCTCCGGGGCAAGAAGGTCCAGCTCTGGCTACACCTTC.

This clonotype was picked up a small number of times. V is TRBV20-1 and J is TRBJ2-1, with 9 bases fitting TRBD2. Germline V CDR1 and CDR2: DFQATT, SNEGSKA (reference sequence). Trimming cost V 5 bases and J 4 bases; bases outside gene matches: 6. There are 14 residues in the CDR3. CDR3 DNA sequence: TGCAGTGCTGCCAGGACTAGCGTTTACAATGAGCAGTTCTTC. Protein: CSAARTSVYNEQFF.

This chain joins TRBV5-1 and TRBJ2-5, with TRBD1 matching 7 bases. The V gene's germline CDR1 is SGHRS and CDR2 YFSETQ. Unmatched junction bases numbered 3, after V lost 0 bases and J lost 1 base. The CDR3 runs to 15 residues. The chain's CDR3 is CASSLGGQPQETQYF. In DNA, the CDR3 is TGCGCCAGCAGCTTGGGGGGACAGCCCCAAGAGACCCAGTACTTC.

The count of this clonotype is one. The V and J genes are TRBV5-1 and TRBJ1-1; TRBD1 aligns across 7 bases. Germline trimming cut 3 bases from V and 4 bases from J; bases unmatched to any gene: 3. Germline CDR1 reads SGHRS; CDR2 reads YFSETQ. The CDR3 extends over 13 amino acids. DNA of the CDR3: TGCGCCAGCAGCTCGGGACAGCCCACTGAAGCTTTCTTT. It encodes CASSSGQPTEAFF.

This clonotype was picked up one time. This chain joins TRBV4-3 and TRBJ2-4; tentative D call: TRBD1 (7 bases). This CDR3 comprises 16 residues. V gave up 0 bases and J gave up 3 bases, with 12 bases separating them. CDR1 is LGHNA and CDR2 is YSLEER in the germline V gene. In nucleotides, the CDR3 is TGCGCCAGCAGCCAAGAGCAGGGGGAGGTCAAAAACATTCAGTACTTC. Its protein is CASSQEQGEVKNIQYF.

This chain joins TRBV20-1 and TRBJ1-2; D is possibly TRBD1 (5 bases). Germline CDR1 is DFQATT and CDR2 is SNEGSKA (reference sequence). This CDR3 is 13 amino acids long. Trimming took 6 bases from V and 4 from J, leaving 15 bases between them. CDR3 residues: CSAYSRVSYGYTF. DNA of the CDR3: TGCAGTGCCTACTCCAGGGTATCCTATGGCTACACCTTC.

Many counts were recorded for this clonotype. V usage is TRBV29-1 and J usage is TRBJ2-7, with D perhaps assigned TRBD1 or TRBD2 (5 bases each). The CDR3 runs to 14 residues. Per germline, CDR1 SQVTM and CDR2 ANQGSEA. V lost 2 bases and J lost 2, with 13 bases in between. The CDR3 nucleotides are TGCAGCGTTGAATTGGGACGGATAACCTACGAGCAGTACTTC. It translates to CSVELGRITYEQYF.

The sample holds a few counts of this clonotype. The chain links TRBV5-1 to TRBJ2-5; 15 bases line up with TRBD2. CDR3 length equals 18 residues. V lost 4 bases to trimming and J lost 2 bases; unmatched junction nucleotides: 9. CDR1 SGHRS and CDR2 YFSETQ come from the germline V gene. The CDR3 spells CASSAGLAGGGVQETQYF. The CDR3 DNA reads as TGCGCCAGCAGCGCGGGACTAGCGGGGGGCGGGGTGCAAGAGACCCAGTACTTC.